What follows are 17 T cell receptor beta chains derived from one specimen sequenced in a study of resident and recirculating memory T cells in vitiligo listed by TCRdb under 2018. Libraries were built with the immunoSEQ multiplex PCR assay. The source is immuneACCESS, and TCRdb retained only in-frame sequences with V and J called. Part of the clones is not carried over; for the studies checked, unresolved V genes explain less than half of this, and the remainder is unexplained. Recorded for this sample are 70,000 or so clones; roughly 92% of them occurred a single time. The leading ten clones occupy more than 4% of the sample. The specimen sequenced was blood. Source of these receptors: a male donor with vitiligo.

The chain is built from TRBV6-5 and TRBJ2-3; weak D call: TRBD2 (6 bases). Trimming took 5 bases from V and 0 from J, leaving 9 bases between them. There are 14 residues in the CDR3. Germline CDR1 and CDR2: MNHEY and SVGAGI. The CDR3, as DNA: TGTGCCAGCAGTACGGGGGACAGCACAGATACGCAGTATTTT. Encoded protein: CASSTGDSTDTQYF.

The rearrangement uses TRBV15 and TRBJ1-5; possibly TRBD1 for D (6 bases). CDR1 LNHNV and CDR2 YYDKDF come from the germline V gene (reference sequence). V was clipped by 4 bases and J by 1 base, with 11 bases between them. The CDR3 length is 15 residues. In nucleotides, the CDR3 is TGTGCCACCAGCACCAGGGGCCGGAGCAATCAGCCCCAGCATTTT. Translation gives CATSTRGRSNQPQHF.

This chain uses TRBV27 with TRBJ1-6; possible D gene TRBD1, 6 bases. This CDR3 is built from 16 residues. Trimming took off 8 bases at V and 6 bases at J, with 20 bases between the two ends. CDR1 and CDR2 from the germline V gene are MNHEY and SMNVEV (reference sequence). CDR3 nucleotides: TGTGCCAGCGCAATTGGACAGCTCACATTTAATTCACCCCTCCACTTT. It is translated as CASAIGQLTFNSPLHF.

The chain joins TRBV25-1 to TRBJ2-7; D perhaps matches TRBD1 (5 bases). The CDR3 spans 13 residues. Trimming took off 2 bases at V and 5 bases at J, with 10 bases between the two ends. Germline V gene sequence: CDR1 MGHDK, CDR2 SYGVNS. In DNA, the CDR3 is TGTGCCAGCAGTGAACAGGGCCCTGACGAGCAGTACTTC. As protein: CASSEQGPDEQYF.

The rearrangement joins TRBV19 to TRBJ1-5; maybe TRBD1 (5 bases). This CDR3 region has 13 residues. V was pared by 7 bases and J by 2 bases, with 9 bases between. The germline V gene has CDR1 LNHDA and CDR2 SQIVND (reference sequence). The CDR3 here is CASIGVGNQPQHF. The CDR3 coding sequence is TGTGCCAGTATAGGGGTGGGCAATCAGCCCCAGCATTTT.

The V and J genes are TRBV28 and TRBJ2-1, with 10 bases that match TRBD1. The CDR3 totals 15 residues. The V segment lost 6 bases and the J segment 7 bases; nucleotides outside the gene matches: 9. Germline values: CDR1 MDHEN, CDR2 SYDVKM. CDR3 residues: CASSSGDRGRNEQFF. As DNA, the CDR3 is TGTGCCAGCAGCTCCGGTGACAGGGGGCGGAATGAGCAGTTCTTC.

V gene TRBV5-4 combines with J gene TRBJ2-7; possible D gene TRBD2, 7 bases. V was cut by 4 bases and J by 5 bases, with 16 bases left in between. The V gene's germline CDR1 is SGHNT and CDR2 YYREEE (reference sequence). The CDR3 contains 14 residues. In DNA, the CDR3 is TGTGCCAGCAGCCCCGAGGGGGGGCTCCACGAGCAGTACTTC. Residues: CASSPEGGLHEQYF.

The gene calls are TRBV29-1 and TRBJ1-2, with unresolved D. Germline V gene data show CDR1 as SQVTM and CDR2 as ANQGSEA. The CDR3 length is 11 residues. V was clipped by 5 bases and J by 4 bases, with 8 bases between them. DNA for the CDR3: TGCAGCGTTCCCCAGCGCTATGGCTACACCTTC. This translates into CSVPQRYGYTF.

Only one count was recorded for this clone. A read error may produce the germline difference seen at one junction end. The chain has TRBV7-9 and TRBJ2-3; 11 bases align to TRBD2. Germline loops: CDR1 SEHNR, CDR2 FQNEAQ (reference sequence). The CDR3 totals 17 residues. The CDR3 region has the DNA TGTGCCAGCAACTTAGCGCTTCTAGCGGGGGGCCCCGATACGCAGTATTTT. The encoded protein is CASNLALLAGGPDTQYF.

V and J are TRBV6-5 and TRBJ2-1, with no clear D. V lost 2 bases, J lost 8 bases, and 13 bases lay in between. Germline V gives CDR1 MNHEY, CDR2 SVGAGI. This CDR3 has 14 amino acids. The CDR3 DNA sequence: TGTGCCAGCAGTTACGAAGCAGGCCAATATGAGCAGTTCTTC. Its translation: CASSYEAGQYEQFF.

This chain links TRBV9 with TRBJ1-4; 7 bases are shared with TRBD1. Trimming took 3 bases from V and 4 from J; bases not matched to a gene: 6. From germline, CDR1 is SGDLS and CDR2 YYNGEE. This CDR3 contains 15 residues. The DNA of the CDR3 is TGTGCCAGCAGCGGAGGACAGGAGAGTAATGAAAAACTGTTTTTT. Translation gives CASSGGQESNEKLFF.

The V call is TRBV19, the J call TRBJ2-7; TRBD1 agrees at 10 bases. This CDR3 spans 14 amino acids. Trimming cost V 5 bases and J 6 bases; bases outside gene matches: 7. Germline CDR1 and CDR2: LNHDA and SQIVND (reference sequence). The CDR3 sequence: CASSAEDRGGEQYF. DNA for the CDR3: TGTGCCAGTAGTGCCGAGGACAGGGGGGGCGAGCAGTACTTC.

The chain has TRBV7-9 and TRBJ2-7, with D maybe TRBD1 (6 bases). The CDR3 is 14 amino acids. Germline-derived CDR1 and CDR2 are SEHNR and FQNEAQ (reference sequence). V was cut by 1 base and J by 2 bases, with 9 bases left in between. In DNA form, the CDR3 reads TGTGCCAGCAGCTTAGAGACAGGAGCCTACGAGCAGTACTTC. Amino acid sequence: CASSLETGAYEQYF.

V and J are TRBV6-6 and TRBJ1-1, with D perhaps TRBD1 (6 bases). The CDR3 is 14 amino acids. Per the germline V gene, CDR1 is MNHNY and CDR2 is SVGAGI (reference sequence). Trimming removed 10 bases at V and 3 bases at J, with 18 bases between. The CDR3 loop reads CATHTGGRDTEAFF. The CDR3 DNA reads as TGTGCCACCCACACGGGGGGGCGGGACACTGAAGCTTTCTTT.

The chain recombines TRBV7-3 with TRBJ1-5; 8 bases fit TRBD1. Germline V gives CDR1 SGHTA, CDR2 FQGTGA. V was clipped by 1 base and J by 1 base; unmatched bases: 12. The CDR3 has 19 residues. CDR3 protein: CASSLRVGQESASNQPQHF. Here the CDR3 DNA reads TGTGCCAGCAGCTTAAGGGTGGGACAGGAGTCGGCCAGCAATCAGCCCCAGCATTTT.

The chain links TRBV28 to TRBJ2-7; a weak D match, TRBD2 (7 bases). The ends were cut back, 2 bases at V and 3 bases at J, with 14 bases in the middle. CDR1 is MDHEN, CDR2 SYDVKM, per germline. The length of the CDR3 is 15 residues. The CDR3 DNA reads as TGTGCCAGCAGTTTAGTGGCGAGGGGGGGCTACGAGCAGTACTTC. Protein product: CASSLVARGGYEQYF. Full variable domain (outside the CDR3, taken from reference TRBV28 and TRBJ2-7): DVKVTQSSRYLVKRTGEKVFLECVQDMDHENMFWYRQDPGLGLRLIYFSYDVKMKEKGDIPEGYSVSREKKERFSLILESASTNQTSMYLCASSLVARGGYEQYFGPGTRLTVT.

The V call is TRBV4-1, the J call TRBJ2-6, with unresolved D. Looked up from germline, CDR1 is MGHRA and CDR2 is YSYEKL. V was trimmed by 5 bases and J by 2 bases, leaving 13 bases between them. The CDR3 is 16 amino acids. In DNA, the CDR3 is TGCGCCAGCAGCACTTTGTTAGGAGCTGGGGCCAACGTCCTGACTTTC. This encodes CASSTLLGAGANVLTF.